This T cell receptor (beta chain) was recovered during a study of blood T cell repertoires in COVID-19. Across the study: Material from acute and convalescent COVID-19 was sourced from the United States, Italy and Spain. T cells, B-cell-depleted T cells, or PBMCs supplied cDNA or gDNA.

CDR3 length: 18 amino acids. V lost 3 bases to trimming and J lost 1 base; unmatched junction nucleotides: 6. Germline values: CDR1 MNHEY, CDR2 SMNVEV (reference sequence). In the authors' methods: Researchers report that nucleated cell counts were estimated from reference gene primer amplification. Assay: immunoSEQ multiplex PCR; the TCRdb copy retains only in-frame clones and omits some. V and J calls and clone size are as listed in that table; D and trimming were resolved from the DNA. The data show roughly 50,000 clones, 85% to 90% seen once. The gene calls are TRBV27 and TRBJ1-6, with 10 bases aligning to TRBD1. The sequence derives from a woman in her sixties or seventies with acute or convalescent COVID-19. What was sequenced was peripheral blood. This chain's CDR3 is CASSFGTGVGSYNSPLHF. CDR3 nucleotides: TGTGCCAGCAGTTTCGGGACAGGGGTTGGGTCCTATAATTCACCCCTCCACTTT.